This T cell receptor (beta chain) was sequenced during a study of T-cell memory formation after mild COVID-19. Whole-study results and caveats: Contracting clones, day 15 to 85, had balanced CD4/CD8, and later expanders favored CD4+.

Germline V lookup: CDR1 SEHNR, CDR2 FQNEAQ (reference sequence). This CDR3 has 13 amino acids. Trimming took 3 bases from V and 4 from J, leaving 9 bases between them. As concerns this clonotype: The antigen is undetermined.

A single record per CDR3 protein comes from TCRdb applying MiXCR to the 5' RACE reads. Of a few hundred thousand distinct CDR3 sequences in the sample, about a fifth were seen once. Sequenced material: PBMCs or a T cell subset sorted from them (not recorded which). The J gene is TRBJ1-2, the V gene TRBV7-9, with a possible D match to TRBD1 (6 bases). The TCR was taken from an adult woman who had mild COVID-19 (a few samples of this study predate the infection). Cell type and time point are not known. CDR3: CASSFRGGYGYTF. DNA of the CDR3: TGTGCCAGCAGCTTCAGGGGTGGCTATGGCTACACCTTC.